Presented here are 31 T cell receptor beta chains from one specimen sequenced in a study of OX40 agonist ivuxolimab in advanced cancers. The protocol was immunoSEQ multiplex PCR, while the TCRdb copy is restricted to in-frame clones and leaves out a portion. The profile shows roughly 53,000 clones, 85% of them singletons. The sequencing used CD4+ or CD8+ T cells sorted from blood, collected in a trial of the OX40 agonist ivuxolimab. These receptors were taken from an adult with an advanced solid tumor such as melanoma, head and neck, liver or kidney cancer.

The chain has TRBV5-6 and TRBJ1-5; D gene unclear. The length of the CDR3 is 13 residues. V was trimmed by 3 bases and J by 4 bases, leaving 8 bases between them. CDR1 is SGHDT and CDR2 is YYEEEE in the germline V gene. The CDR3 DNA reads as TGTGCCAGCAGCTACAGCCTTAATCAGCCCCAGCATTTT. As protein: CASSYSLNQPQHF. Complete variable domain (other parts from reference TRBV5-6 and TRBJ1-5): DAGVTQSPTHLIKTRGQQVTLRCSPKSGHDTVSWYQQALGQGPQFIFQYYEEEERQRGNFPDRFSGHQFPNYSSELNVNALLLGDSALYLCASSYSLNQPQHFGDGTRLSIL.

This chain connects TRBV11-2 to TRBJ2-7, with 7 positions matching TRBD1. From germline, CDR1 is SGHAT and CDR2 FQNNGV. The CDR3 sequence is 15 residues long. V lost 4 bases and J lost 3; bases outside the gene matches: 9. CDR3 coding DNA: TGTGCCAGCAGCTCGCTCCGGGACAGACACTACGAGCAGTACTTC. The encoded protein is CASSSLRDRHYEQYF.

In its sample, this clone was seen many times. The V gene is TRBV6-1, the J gene TRBJ2-5; 7 nucleotides align to TRBD2. V shed 1 base, J shed 5 bases, and the junction held 7 bases outside the gene matches. Germline loops: CDR1 MNHNS, CDR2 SASEGT. The CDR3 spans 15 residues. DNA for the CDR3: TGTGCCAGCAGTGAAGGTACCGGGAGGTGGGAGACCCAGTACTTC. It specifies CASSEGTGRWETQYF.

Only a few counts were recorded for this clone. The chain is built from TRBV11-2 and TRBJ2-4; 7 positions agree with TRBD1. The junction had 8 bases not matched to a gene; V was cut back by 5 bases and J by 4 bases. Looked up from germline, CDR1 is SGHAT and CDR2 is FQNNGV. The CDR3 loop spans 15 amino acids. DNA for the CDR3: TGTGCCAGCAGCCACCTGGACAGGCAGAAAAACATTCAGTACTTC. Translating gives CASSHLDRQKNIQYF.

The J gene is TRBJ2-7, the V gene TRBV11-2; 9 nucleotides line up with TRBD2. Germline V gene lookup returns CDR1 SGHAT and CDR2 FQNNGV. J lost 4 bases, V lost 5 bases, and 3 bases had no gene match. The CDR3 sequence is 13 residues long. CDR3 sequence reads: CASSLAGNYEQYF. The DNA of the CDR3 is TGTGCCAGCAGCCTAGCGGGAAATTACGAGCAGTACTTC.

The sample holds one count of this clone. The V and J genes are TRBV28 and TRBJ2-3, with no clear D. CDR3 length equals 14 residues. V shed 4 bases and J shed 9 bases, with 17 bases lying between them. Germline V gene sequence: CDR1 MDHEN, CDR2 SYDVKM. The CDR3 DNA sequence: TGTGCCAGCAGTTCACGCCCCAATCCGAGAACGCAGTATTTT. It translates to CASSSRPNPRTQYF. The variable domain in full, with the rest retrieved from reference TRBV28 and TRBJ2-3, is DVKVTQSSRYLVKRTGEKVFLECVQDMDHENMFWYRQDPGLGLRLIYFSYDVKMKEKGDIPEGYSVSREKKERFSLILESASTNQTSMYLCASSSRPNPRTQYFGPGTRLTVL.

This sequence joins TRBV19 and TRBJ1-2; the D is unclear. The V end was cut by 6 bases, the J end by 7 bases, with 15 bases between. This CDR3 spans 13 amino acids. In germline, CDR1 is LNHDA, CDR2 SQIVND (reference sequence). CDR3 bases: TGTGCCAGTAGCACCTCGGGGTTTGGTGGCTACACCTTC. It codes for CASSTSGFGGYTF.

The gene calls are TRBV5-6 and TRBJ2-7; D not resolved. This CDR3 comprises 13 residues. V was trimmed by 0 bases and J by 5 bases, leaving 9 bases between them. CDR1 SGHDT and CDR2 YYEEEE come from the germline V gene. DNA for the CDR3: TGTGCCAGCAGCTTGGTTGAGACCCACGAGCAGTACTTC. This codes for CASSLVETHEQYF.

The chain recombines TRBV5-6 with TRBJ1-1; 10 bases fit TRBD1. The CDR3 spans 14 residues. V lost 5 bases and J lost 6; bases outside the gene matches: 7. The germline CDR1 and CDR2 sequences are SGHDT and YYEEEE. The CDR3 DNA reads as TGTGCCAGCAGGGCGACAGGGGGCGTCTCTGAAGCTTTCTTT. This sequence encodes CASRATGGVSEAFF.

The V gene is TRBV19, the J gene TRBJ2-4; TRBD2 aligns across 15 bases. The CDR3 runs 20 residues. J was trimmed by 1 base and V by 4 bases; bases with no gene match: 11. Germline CDR1 LNHDA, CDR2 SQIVND (reference sequence). The CDR3 spells CASSTGLAGGVQGAKNIQYF. As DNA, the CDR3 is TGTGCCAGTAGTACAGGACTAGCGGGAGGGGTCCAGGGGGCCAAAAACATTCAGTACTTC.

The chain uses TRBV5-4 and TRBJ2-1; 7 positions agree with TRBD2. This CDR3 region has 14 residues. Trimming took 1 base from V and 7 from J; bases not matched to a gene: 5. Germline assignment: CDR1 SGHNT and CDR2 YYREEE (reference sequence). The CDR3 spells CASSLFGGVNEQFF. CDR3 nucleotide sequence: TGTGCCAGCAGCTTGTTTGGGGGGGTGAATGAGCAGTTCTTC. Supplemented by reference TRBV5-4 and TRBJ2-1, the full variable domain reads ETGVTQSPTHLIKTRGQQVTLRCSSQSGHNTVSWYQQALGQGPQFIFQYYREEENGRGNFPPRFSGLQFPNYSSELNVNALELDDSALYLCASSLFGGVNEQFFGPGTRLTVL.

This clone was detected a few times. This chain uses TRBV15 with TRBJ2-2, with D possibly TRBD2 on 5 matching bases. The germline V and J ends were trimmed by 6 bases and 4 bases, with 12 bases remaining between them. CDR1 is LNHNV and CDR2 is YYDKDF in the germline V gene (reference sequence). The CDR3 sequence is 14 residues long. The CDR3 DNA sequence: TGTGCCACCAGTCTAAAACGGGGCACCGGGGAGCTGTTTTTT. It codes for CATSLKRGTGELFF. Full variable domain (missing parts from reference TRBV15 and TRBJ2-2): DAMVIQNPRYQVTQFGKPVTLSCSQTLNHNVMYWYQQKSSQAPKLLFHYYDKDFNNEADTPDNFQSRRPNTSFCFLDIRSPGLGDTAMYLCATSLKRGTGELFFGEGSRLTVL.

The V and J genes are TRBV13 and TRBJ2-5; 10 bases agree with TRBD2. Germline trimming cut 1 base from V and 8 bases from J; bases unmatched to any gene: 4. The CDR3 runs 14 residues. CDR1 is PRHDT, CDR2 FYEKMQ, per germline (reference sequence). The CDR3 DNA reads as TGTGCCAGCAGCTTAGTACTAGCGGGAAGAACCCAGTACTTC. Protein sequence: CASSLVLAGRTQYF. Looking up the rest from reference TRBV13 and TRBJ2-5 gives the full variable domain: AAGVIQSPRHLIKEKRETATLKCYPIPRHDTVYWYQQGPGQDPQFLISFYEKMQSDKGSIPDRFSAQQFSDYHSELNMSSLELGDSALYFCASSLVLAGRTQYFGPGTRLLVL.

V and J are TRBV5-6 and TRBJ2-7; TRBD2 agrees at 7 bases. V shed 4 bases, J shed 6 bases, and the junction held 13 bases outside the gene matches. This CDR3 spans 15 amino acids. In germline, CDR1 is SGHDT, CDR2 YYEEEE. This CDR3 is CASSTIGGRSGEQYF. CDR3 sequence (DNA): TGTGCCAGCAGCACGATCGGGGGGAGAAGTGGCGAGCAGTACTTC.

CDR3 nucleotide sequence: TGTGCCAGCACCCGGGCCTGGGGCGACACCGGGGAGCTGTTTTTT. This sequence encodes CASTRAWGDTGELFF. The chain carries TRBV6-1 and TRBJ2-2, with D perhaps matching TRBD1 (5 bases). This CDR3 has 15 residues. CDR1 MNHNS and CDR2 SASEGT come from the germline V gene. The germline V and J ends were trimmed by 7 bases and 3 bases, with 15 bases remaining between them.

This rearrangement joins TRBV6-5 to TRBJ1-1, with D possibly matching TRBD1 (5 bases). The CDR3 is made up of 14 amino acids. Trimming pared 4 bases from V and 1 base from J, leaving 10 bases between. Germline V gene data show CDR1 as MNHEY and CDR2 as SVGAGI. The CDR3 loop reads CASSSRTGNTEAFF. In DNA, the CDR3 is TGTGCCAGCAGTTCCAGAACAGGGAACACTGAAGCTTTCTTT.

Only a few counts were recorded for this clone. The rearrangement links TRBV25-1 to TRBJ1-1; D is unresolved. In germline, CDR1 is MGHDK, CDR2 SYGVNS. CDR3 size: 13 residues. The germline V and J ends were trimmed by 5 bases and 11 bases, with 18 bases remaining between them. CDR3 region: CASSSRQHSLAFF. The DNA of the CDR3 is TGTGCCAGCAGTTCCAGGCAACATTCACTTGCTTTCTTT. The full variable domain, its missing parts supplied by reference TRBV25-1 and TRBJ1-1, is EADIYQTPRYLVIGTGKKITLECSQTMGHDKMYWYQQDPGMELHLIHYSYGVNSTEKGDLSSESTVSRIRTEHFPLTLESARPSHTSQYLCASSSRQHSLAFFGQGTRLTVV.

This chain joins TRBV27 and TRBJ2-4, with unresolved D. Germline CDR1 reads MNHEY; CDR2 reads SMNVEV (reference sequence). Trimming shortened V by 6 bases and J by 4 bases, and 22 bases separated the two germline ends. This CDR3 comprises 17 residues. The CDR3 spells CASSPRPGILIKNIQYF. The CDR3 bases are TGTGCCAGCAGCCCAAGGCCAGGTATCCTGATTAAAAACATTCAGTACTTC.

The rearrangement uses TRBV11-2 and TRBJ2-1; D ambiguous. This CDR3 comprises 12 residues. Deletions cut 2 bases from V and 7 bases from J, with 6 bases between. The V gene's germline CDR1 is SGHAT and CDR2 FQNNGV. The CDR3: CASSLQGNEQFF. DNA of the CDR3: TGTGCCAGCAGCTTACAAGGGAATGAGCAGTTCTTC. Complete variable domain (other parts from reference TRBV11-2 and TRBJ2-1): EAGVAQSPRYKIIEKRQSVAFWCNPISGHATLYWYQQILGQGPKLLIQFQNNGVVDDSQLPKDRFSAERLKGVDSTLKIQPAKLEDSAVYLCASSLQGNEQFFGPGTRLTVL.

This clone is classed as medium-sized. The rearrangement links TRBV2 to TRBJ1-2; D is ambiguous. This CDR3 is built from 13 residues. Per germline, CDR1 SNHLY and CDR2 FYNNEI. Trimming took 3 bases from V and 1 from J, leaving 6 bases between them. CDR3 DNA sequence: TGTGCCAGCAGTGATCAGAGTAACTATGGCTACACCTTC. This gives the protein CASSDQSNYGYTF.

The rearrangement links TRBV7-9 to TRBJ2-7; D is perhaps TRBD2 (6 bases). V was shortened by 4 bases and J by 3 bases, with 13 bases between the two germline ends. Germline V CDR1 and CDR2: SEHNR, FQNEAQ (reference sequence). The CDR3 extends over 14 amino acids. CDR3 coding DNA: TGTGCCAGCAGCTACGGTAGCGGAGACTACGAGCAGTACTTC. This gives the protein CASSYGSGDYEQYF.

This sequence joins TRBV30 and TRBJ2-1; 8 bases are a match to TRBD2. CDR1 GTSNPN and CDR2 SVGIG come from the germline V gene (reference sequence). The CDR3 loop spans 15 amino acids. Trimming took 2 bases from V and 7 from J; bases not matched to a gene: 10. The CDR3, as DNA: TGTGCCTGGAGTTTGCTAGGCGGGAGGTATAATGAGCAGTTCTTC. This sequence encodes CAWSLLGGRYNEQFF.

V usage is TRBV19 and J usage is TRBJ2-6; D call uncertain. The CDR3 totals 14 residues. V was clipped by 6 bases and J by 0 bases, with 6 bases between them. Germline assignment: CDR1 LNHDA and CDR2 SQIVND (reference sequence). The chain's CDR3 is CASRRLSGANVLTF. DNA of the CDR3: TGTGCCAGTAGAAGACTCTCTGGGGCCAACGTCCTGACTTTC.

This chain connects TRBV6-5 to TRBJ2-7, with D possibly matching TRBD2 (6 bases). Germline lookup yields CDR1 MNHEY and CDR2 SVGAGI. V was clipped by 5 bases and J by 3 bases, with 14 bases between them. This CDR3 has 14 residues. The CDR3 is CASSEEGPNYEQYF. In nucleotides, the CDR3 is TGTGCCAGCAGTGAGGAGGGGCCCAACTACGAGCAGTACTTC.

Details on this clone: This sample includes further DNA sequences coding for the same CDR3. The rearrangement joins TRBV14 to TRBJ1-1; D remains ambiguous. Trimming removed 0 bases at V and 2 bases at J, with 4 bases between. Germline lookup yields CDR1 SGHDN and CDR2 FVKESK. This CDR3 spans 13 amino acids. CDR3 in amino acids: CASSQERNTEAFF. The CDR3 DNA reads TGTGCCAGCAGCCAAGAGAGAAACACTGAAGCTTTCTTT. The whole variable domain, remainder taken from reference TRBV14 and TRBJ1-1, is EAGVTQFPSHSVIEKGQTVTLRCDPISGHDNLYWYRRVMGKEIKFLLHFVKESKQDESGMPNNRFLAERTGGTYSTLKVQPAELEDSGVYFCASSQERNTEAFFGQGTRLTVV.

The chain links TRBV7-6 to TRBJ2-5, with TRBD2 matching over 15 bases. Germline assignment: CDR1 SGHVS and CDR2 FNYEAQ. The CDR3 sequence is 18 residues long. The V and J ends lost 1 base and 1 base, in that order; junction bases with no gene match: 4. The chain's CDR3 is CASSLGVGLAGGQETQYF. Written as DNA, the CDR3 is TGTGCCAGCAGCTTAGGGGTGGGACTAGCGGGAGGCCAAGAGACCCAGTACTTC.

The rearrangement uses TRBV18 and TRBJ1-1, with 9 bases identical to TRBD1. Per the germline V gene, CDR1 is KGHSH and CDR2 is LQKENI. J lost 1 base, V lost 4 bases, and 4 bases had no gene match. The CDR3 runs to 15 residues. The CDR3 DNA is TGTGCCAGCTCACTTCCGGGACAGGGGAACACTGAAGCTTTCTTT. This codes for CASSLPGQGNTEAFF.

The chain links TRBV2 to TRBJ2-7; D is possibly TRBD2 (5 bases). The V end lost 6 bases, the J end lost 3 bases, and 9 bases lay between the germline ends. This CDR3 spans 12 amino acids. Germline-derived CDR1 and CDR2 are SNHLY and FYNNEI. CDR3 nucleotides: TGTGCCAGCAGGAGAGCGGACTACGAGCAGTACTTC. Its protein is CASRRADYEQYF.

This clone came up once. The chain employs TRBV5-1 and TRBJ2-3; D uncertain. CDR1 is SGHRS, CDR2 YFSETQ, per germline. Trimming stripped 0 bases from V and 9 bases from J, with 11 bases between. This CDR3 region has 13 residues. DNA of the CDR3: TGCGCCAGCAGCTTGGCGGACGGTGGAACGCAGTATTTT. It yields the protein CASSLADGGTQYF.

The genes are TRBV7-2 and TRBJ1-4; D possibly corresponds to TRBD1 (5 bases). V dropped 3 bases and J dropped 12 bases, with 14 bases sitting between them. The CDR3 runs to 13 residues. CDR1 is SGHTA, CDR2 FQGNSA, per germline. CDR3 sequence reads: CASSLWTLGELFF. In DNA form, the CDR3 reads TGTGCCAGCAGCTTGTGGACACTAGGAGAACTGTTTTTT.

The V call is TRBV6-1, the J call TRBJ1-1; D remains ambiguous. Trimming pared 5 bases from V and 7 bases from J, leaving 17 bases between. Germline CDR1 MNHNS, CDR2 SASEGT. This CDR3 has 14 amino acids. The CDR3 DNA follows: TGTGCCAGCAGTTTACTGAGTCGTTCAGGTGAAGCTTTCTTT. Amino acids: CASSLLSRSGEAFF.